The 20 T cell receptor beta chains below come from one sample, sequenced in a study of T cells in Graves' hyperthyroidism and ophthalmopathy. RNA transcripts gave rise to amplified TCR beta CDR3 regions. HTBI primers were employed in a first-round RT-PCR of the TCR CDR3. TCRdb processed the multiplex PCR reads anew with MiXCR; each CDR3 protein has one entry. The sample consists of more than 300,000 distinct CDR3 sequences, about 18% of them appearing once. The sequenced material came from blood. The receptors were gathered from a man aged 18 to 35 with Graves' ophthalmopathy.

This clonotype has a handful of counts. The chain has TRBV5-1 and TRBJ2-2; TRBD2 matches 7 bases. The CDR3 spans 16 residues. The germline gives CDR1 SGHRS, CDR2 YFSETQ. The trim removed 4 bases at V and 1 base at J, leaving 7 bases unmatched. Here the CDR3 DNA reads TGCGCCAGCAGCCTCCGACTAGCCCTGAACACCGGGGAGCTGTTTTTT. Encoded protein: CASSLRLALNTGELFF.

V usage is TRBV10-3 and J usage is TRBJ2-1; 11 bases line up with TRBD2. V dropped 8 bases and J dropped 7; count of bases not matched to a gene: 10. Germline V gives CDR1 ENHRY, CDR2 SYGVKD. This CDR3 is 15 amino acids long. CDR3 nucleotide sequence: TGTGCCATCGCCCCTTTAGCGGGGGGGTTTAATGAGCAGTTCTTC. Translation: CAIAPLAGGFNEQFF.

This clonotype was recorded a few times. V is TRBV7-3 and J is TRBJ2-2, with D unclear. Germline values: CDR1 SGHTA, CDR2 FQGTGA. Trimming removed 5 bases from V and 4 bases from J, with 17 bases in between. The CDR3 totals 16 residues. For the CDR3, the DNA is TGTGCCAGCAGCCTCGCGAGGAGTAAAACCACCGGGGAGCTGTTTTTT. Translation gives CASSLARSKTTGELFF. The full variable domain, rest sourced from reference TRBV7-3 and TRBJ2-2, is GAGVSQTPSNKVTEKGKYVELRCDPISGHTALYWYRQSLGQGPEFLIYFQGTGAADDSGLPNDRFFAVRPEGSVSTLKIQRTERGDSAVYLCASSLARSKTTGELFFGEGSRLTVL.

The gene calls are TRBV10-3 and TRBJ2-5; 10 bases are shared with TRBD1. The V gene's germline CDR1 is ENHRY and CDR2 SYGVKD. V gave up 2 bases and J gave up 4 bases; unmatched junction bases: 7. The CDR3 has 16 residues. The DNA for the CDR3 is TGTGCCATCAGTGAGCCTACCGGGACAGGGGTAGAGACCCAGTACTTC. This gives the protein CAISEPTGTGVETQYF.

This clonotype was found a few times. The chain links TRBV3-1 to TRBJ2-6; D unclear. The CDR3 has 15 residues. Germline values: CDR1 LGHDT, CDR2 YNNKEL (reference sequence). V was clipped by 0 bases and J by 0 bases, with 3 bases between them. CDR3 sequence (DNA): TGTGCCAGCAGCCAAGACGTCTCTGGGGCCAACGTCCTGACTTTC. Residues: CASSQDVSGANVLTF.

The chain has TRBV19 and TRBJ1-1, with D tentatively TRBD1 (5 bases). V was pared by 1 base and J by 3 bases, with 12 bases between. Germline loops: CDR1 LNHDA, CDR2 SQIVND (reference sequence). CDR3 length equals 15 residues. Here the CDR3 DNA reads TGTGCCAGTAGTATAGGTCCGGGGACCTACACTGAAGCTTTCTTT. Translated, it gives CASSIGPGTYTEAFF.

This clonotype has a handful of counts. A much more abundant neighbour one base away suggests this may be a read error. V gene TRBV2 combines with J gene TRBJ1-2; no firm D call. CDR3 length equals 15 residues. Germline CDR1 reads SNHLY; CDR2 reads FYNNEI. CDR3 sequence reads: CASSPRIREVYGYIF. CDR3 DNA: TGTGCCAGCAGTCCGAGGATTCGGGAGGTCTATGGCTACATCTTC.

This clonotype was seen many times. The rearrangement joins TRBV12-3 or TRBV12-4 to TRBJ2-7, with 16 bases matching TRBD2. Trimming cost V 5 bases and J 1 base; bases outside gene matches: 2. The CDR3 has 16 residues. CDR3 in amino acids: CASSPGLAGGSYEQYF. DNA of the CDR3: TGTGCCAGCAGTCCGGGACTAGCGGGGGGGTCCTACGAGCAGTACTTC.

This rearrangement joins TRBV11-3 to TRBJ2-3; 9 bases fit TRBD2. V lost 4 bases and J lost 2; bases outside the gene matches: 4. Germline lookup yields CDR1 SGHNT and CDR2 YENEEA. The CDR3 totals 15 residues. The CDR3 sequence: CASSSGLALTDTQYF. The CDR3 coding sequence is TGTGCCAGCAGCTCCGGACTAGCGCTCACAGATACGCAGTATTTT.

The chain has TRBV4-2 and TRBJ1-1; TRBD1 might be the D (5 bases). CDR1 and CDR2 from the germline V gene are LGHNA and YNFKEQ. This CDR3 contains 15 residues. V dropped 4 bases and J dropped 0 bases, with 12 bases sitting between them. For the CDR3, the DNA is TGTGCCAGCAGCCGAGAATCGACAGTGAACACTGAAGCTTTCTTT. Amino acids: CASSRESTVNTEAFF.

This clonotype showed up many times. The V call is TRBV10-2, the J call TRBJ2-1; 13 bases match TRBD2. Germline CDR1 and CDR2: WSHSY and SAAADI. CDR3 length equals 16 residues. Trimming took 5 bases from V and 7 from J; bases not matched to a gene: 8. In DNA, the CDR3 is TGCGCCAGCAGTACTAGCGGGGGGGCCGTTGAGAATGAGCAGTTCTTC. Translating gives CASSTSGGAVENEQFF.

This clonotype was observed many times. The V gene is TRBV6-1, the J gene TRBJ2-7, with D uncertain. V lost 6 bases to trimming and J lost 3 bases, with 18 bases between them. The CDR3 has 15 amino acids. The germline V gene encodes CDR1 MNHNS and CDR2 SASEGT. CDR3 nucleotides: TGTGCCAGCAGCAAACAACCGAGTGGAAGCTACGAGCAGTACTTC. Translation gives CASSKQPSGSYEQYF.

The CDR3 region is CASSSLLSGELFF. DNA of the CDR3: TGCGCCAGCAGCTCACTGCTCTCCGGGGAGCTGTTTTTT. V gene TRBV5-1 combines with J gene TRBJ2-2; no definite D call. The CDR3 covers 13 residues. Germline CDR1 and CDR2: SGHRS and YFSETQ. V lost 3 bases and J 6 bases, leaving 9 bases between the germline ends.

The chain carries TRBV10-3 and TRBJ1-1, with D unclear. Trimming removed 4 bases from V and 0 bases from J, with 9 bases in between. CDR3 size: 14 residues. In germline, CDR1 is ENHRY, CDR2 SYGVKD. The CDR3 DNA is TGTGCCATCAGTGCTCCTGAAATGAACACTGAAGCTTTCTTT. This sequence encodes CAISAPEMNTEAFF.

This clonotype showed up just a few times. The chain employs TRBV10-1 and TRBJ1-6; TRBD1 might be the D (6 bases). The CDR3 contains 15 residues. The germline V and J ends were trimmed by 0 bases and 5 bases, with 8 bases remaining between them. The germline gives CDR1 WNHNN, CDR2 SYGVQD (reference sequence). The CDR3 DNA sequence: TGCGCCAGCAGTGAGTCTCGACAGGATAATTCACCCCTCCACTTT. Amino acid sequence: CASSESRQDNSPLHF.

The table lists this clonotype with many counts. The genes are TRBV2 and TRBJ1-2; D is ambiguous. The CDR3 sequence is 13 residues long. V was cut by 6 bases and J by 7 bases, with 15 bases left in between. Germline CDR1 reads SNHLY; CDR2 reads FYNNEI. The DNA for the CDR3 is TGTGCCAGCAGCAATGACGTGGTGGGTGGCTACACCTTC. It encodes CASSNDVVGGYTF.

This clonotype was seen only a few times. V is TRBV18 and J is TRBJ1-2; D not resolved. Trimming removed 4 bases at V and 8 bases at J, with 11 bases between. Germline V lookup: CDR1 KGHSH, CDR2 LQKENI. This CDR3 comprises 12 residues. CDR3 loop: CASSLGMGGYTF. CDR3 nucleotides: TGTGCCAGCTCACTCGGAATGGGGGGCTACACCTTC.

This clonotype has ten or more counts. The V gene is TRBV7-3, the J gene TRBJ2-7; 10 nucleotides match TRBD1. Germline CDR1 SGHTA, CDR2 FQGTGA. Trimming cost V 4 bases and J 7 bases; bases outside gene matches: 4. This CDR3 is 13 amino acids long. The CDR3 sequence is CASSSTGGGEQYF. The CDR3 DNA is TGTGCCAGCAGCTCGACAGGGGGCGGAGAGCAGTACTTC.

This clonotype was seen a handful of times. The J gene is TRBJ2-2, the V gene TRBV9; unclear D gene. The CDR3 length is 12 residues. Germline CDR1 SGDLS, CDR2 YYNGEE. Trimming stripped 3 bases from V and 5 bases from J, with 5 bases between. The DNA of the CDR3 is TGTGCCAGCAGCGATTGGACCGGGGAGCTGTTTTTT. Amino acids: CASSDWTGELFF.

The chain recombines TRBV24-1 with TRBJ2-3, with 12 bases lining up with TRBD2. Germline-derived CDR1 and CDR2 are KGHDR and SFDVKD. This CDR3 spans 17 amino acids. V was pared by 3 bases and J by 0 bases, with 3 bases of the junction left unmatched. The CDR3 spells CATSDGLAGISTDTQYF. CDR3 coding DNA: TGTGCCACCAGTGATGGACTAGCGGGGATCAGCACAGATACGCAGTATTTT.